Listed below are T cell receptor beta chains from one sample, sequenced in a study of T cell responses to AZD1222 COVID-19 vaccine. Profiling relied on immunoSEQ multiplex PCR, and the TCRdb table lists in-frame clones only, not all of them. The sample includes fewer than 100,000 clones, approximately 84% seen only once; the top ten take about 14%. Sequenced material: peripheral blood, taken 28 days after the second AZD1222 dose. The source is an adult who received the AZD1222 COVID-19 vaccine. CDR3s include the opening cysteine and the closing phenylalanine or tryptophan. The order of the fields is D gene, J gene, V gene, clone size, CDR3 protein, CDR3 DNA. D genes are given only for firm matches. Size tells how often a clone was seen (once, few, many) or the class of an expanded clone, and some rows leave it out.

D gene: .; J gene: TRBJ1-2; V gene: TRBV2; clone size: once; CDR3 protein: CASSRDFEGYTF; CDR3 DNA: TGTGCCAGCAGCCGGGACTTTGAGGGCTACACCTTC
D gene: TRBD1; J gene: TRBJ1-3; V gene: TRBV7-2; clone size: .; CDR3 protein: CASSPRTGPDTIYF; CDR3 DNA: TGTGCCAGCAGCCCCCGGACAGGGCCCGACACCATATATTTT
D gene: .; J gene: TRBJ2-3; V gene: TRBV7-2; clone size: .; CDR3 protein: CASSLVSSDTQYF; CDR3 DNA: TGTGCCAGCAGCTTAGTTTCTAGCGATACGCAGTATTTT
D gene: .; J gene: TRBJ2-2; V gene: TRBV7-3; clone size: few; CDR3 protein: CASGRVTGELFF; CDR3 DNA: TGTGCCAGTGGGCGGGTTACCGGGGAGCTGTTTTTT
D gene: TRBD2; J gene: TRBJ2-1; V gene: TRBV11-2; clone size: .; CDR3 protein: CASSLELAGRVVEQFF; CDR3 DNA: TGTGCCAGCAGCTTAGAACTAGCGGGGCGGGTTGTTGAGCAGTTCTTC
D gene: .; J gene: TRBJ2-2; V gene: TRBV18; clone size: .; CDR3 protein: CASSRSWTANTGELFF; CDR3 DNA: TGTGCCAGCTCACGTTCGTGGACAGCGAACACCGGGGAGCTGTTTTTT
D gene: .; J gene: TRBJ2-2; V gene: TRBV20-1; clone size: .; CDR3 protein: CSASVQGHAGELFF; CDR3 DNA: TGCAGTGCTAGTGTCCAGGGTCACGCCGGGGAGCTGTTTTTT
D gene: .; J gene: TRBJ2-5; V gene: TRBV20-1; clone size: .; CDR3 protein: CSARKQETQYF; CDR3 DNA: TGCAGTGCTAGAAAGCAAGAGACCCAGTACTTC
D gene: .; J gene: TRBJ1-6; V gene: TRBV6-5; clone size: .; CDR3 protein: CASSREDNSPLHF; CDR3 DNA: TGTGCCAGCAGCCGGGAAGATAATTCACCCCTCCACTTT
D gene: .; J gene: TRBJ1-4; V gene: TRBV19; clone size: once; CDR3 protein: CASRRQASSEKLFF; CDR3 DNA: TGTGCCAGTAGGAGACAGGCTTCTAGTGAAAAACTGTTTTTT
D gene: .; J gene: TRBJ2-7; V gene: TRBV4-3; clone size: .; CDR3 protein: CASSQDGDYEQYF; CDR3 DNA: TGCGCCAGCAGCCAAGATGGGGACTACGAGCAGTACTTC
D gene: .; J gene: TRBJ1-1; V gene: TRBV4-1; clone size: few; CDR3 protein: CASSQVGFPSEAFF; CDR3 DNA: TGCGCCAGCAGCCAAGTCGGGTTTCCGTCTGAAGCTTTCTTT
D gene: TRBD2; J gene: TRBJ2-3; V gene: TRBV27; clone size: few; CDR3 protein: CASSTGVLAGVGTDTQYF; CDR3 DNA: TGTGCCAGCAGTACTGGGGTCCTAGCGGGAGTAGGGACAGATACGCAGTATTTT
D gene: .; J gene: TRBJ2-3; V gene: TRBV7-3; clone size: .; CDR3 protein: CASSSHGGKNTDTQYF; CDR3 DNA: TGTGCCAGCAGCTCACACGGAGGGAAGAACACAGATACGCAGTATTTT
D gene: TRBD1; J gene: TRBJ1-5; V gene: TRBV24-1; clone size: .; CDR3 protein: CATSDRQGASNQPQHF; CDR3 DNA: TGTGCCACCAGTGATAGACAGGGGGCTAGCAATCAGCCCCAGCATTTT
D gene: TRBD1; J gene: TRBJ2-7; V gene: TRBV10-3; clone size: few; CDR3 protein: CAISALQGAMGYEQYF; CDR3 DNA: TGTGCCATCAGTGCCCTACAGGGGGCGATGGGTTACGAGCAGTACTTC
D gene: .; J gene: TRBJ2-1; V gene: TRBV27; clone size: .; CDR3 protein: CASSFLISSEQFF; CDR3 DNA: TGTGCCAGCAGTTTTTTAATTTCGTCTGAGCAGTTCTTC
D gene: .; J gene: TRBJ2-3; V gene: TRBV5-4; clone size: .; CDR3 protein: CASRKGEISSTDTQYF; CDR3 DNA: TGTGCCAGCAGGAAAGGGGAGATTTCTAGCACAGATACGCAGTATTTT
D gene: .; J gene: TRBJ1-4; V gene: TRBV9; clone size: .; CDR3 protein: CASSSRQDKEGEKLFF; CDR3 DNA: TGTGCCAGCAGCTCTCGACAAGACAAAGAGGGTGAAAAACTGTTTTTT
D gene: TRBD1; J gene: TRBJ1-1; V gene: TRBV18; clone size: .; CDR3 protein: CASSPKGGGTGAFF; CDR3 DNA: TGTGCCAGCTCTCCAAAAGGGGGCGGGACTGGAGCTTTCTTT
D gene: TRBD2; J gene: TRBJ2-1; V gene: TRBV5-4; clone size: .; CDR3 protein: CASSLEASGSIYEQFF; CDR3 DNA: TGTGCCAGCAGCTTGGAGGCTAGCGGGAGTATCTATGAGCAGTTCTTC
D gene: .; J gene: TRBJ1-6; V gene: TRBV5-1; clone size: .; CDR3 protein: CASRERTVMDSPLHF; CDR3 DNA: TGCGCCAGCAGGGAGCGTACGGTGATGGATTCACCCCTCCACTTT
D gene: .; J gene: TRBJ1-1; V gene: TRBV16; clone size: .; CDR3 protein: CASSQSSAVKNTEAFF; CDR3 DNA: TGTGCCAGCAGCCAATCGTCGGCAGTAAAGAACACTGAAGCTTTCTTT
D gene: TRBD1; J gene: TRBJ1-3; V gene: TRBV11-2; clone size: .; CDR3 protein: CASSQSGTGLNTIYF; CDR3 DNA: TGTGCCAGCAGCCAATCCGGGACAGGCTTAAACACCATATATTTT
D gene: .; J gene: TRBJ1-5; V gene: TRBV5-4; clone size: .; CDR3 protein: CASSSMGGNQPQHF; CDR3 DNA: TGTGCCAGCAGCTCAATGGGAGGGAATCAGCCCCAGCATTTT
D gene: .; J gene: TRBJ2-7; V gene: TRBV4-3; clone size: .; CDR3 protein: CASSQGLQSYEQYF; CDR3 DNA: TGCGCCAGCAGCCAAGGACTACAGAGCTACGAGCAGTACTTC
D gene: .; J gene: TRBJ1-1; V gene: TRBV7-8; clone size: .; CDR3 protein: CASNLVLGVGEAFF; CDR3 DNA: TGTGCCAGCAACTTAGTACTGGGGGTGGGTGAAGCTTTCTTT
D gene: .; J gene: TRBJ1-3; V gene: TRBV21-1; clone size: few; CDR3 protein: CASSARGQPRDTIYF; CDR3 DNA: TGTGCCAGCAGCGCCAGGGGACAACCCCGGGACACCATATATTTT
D gene: TRBD1; J gene: TRBJ1-5; V gene: TRBV6-5; clone size: .; CDR3 protein: CASKAGGNQPQHF; CDR3 DNA: TGTGCCAGCAAAGCAGGGGGTAATCAGCCCCAGCATTTT
D gene: TRBD1; J gene: TRBJ2-5; V gene: TRBV5-1; clone size: .; CDR3 protein: CASSRLSRGQETQYF; CDR3 DNA: TGCGCCAGCAGCCGTTTAAGCAGGGGGCAAGAGACCCAGTACTTC
D gene: .; J gene: TRBJ2-5; V gene: TRBV5-1; clone size: few; CDR3 protein: CASSLVPGFVQTQYF; CDR3 DNA: TGCGCCAGCAGCTTGGTTCCGGGGTTCGTTCAGACCCAGTACTTC
D gene: .; J gene: TRBJ2-7; V gene: TRBV7-9; clone size: .; CDR3 protein: CASSLGYRGASRDSEQYF; CDR3 DNA: TGTGCCAGCAGCTTAGGGTACCGGGGGGCCTCGCGAGACAGCGAGCAGTACTTC
D gene: .; J gene: TRBJ2-7; V gene: TRBV6-5; clone size: .; CDR3 protein: CASSPTGFPSYEQYF; CDR3 DNA: TGTGCCAGCAGCCCGACAGGATTCCCCTCCTACGAGCAGTACTTC
D gene: TRBD1; J gene: TRBJ2-2; V gene: TRBV4-2; clone size: .; CDR3 protein: CASSQDRDRYTGELFF; CDR3 DNA: TGTGCCAGCAGCCAAGATCGGGACAGATACACCGGGGAGCTGTTTTTT
D gene: TRBD1; J gene: TRBJ1-5; V gene: TRBV19; clone size: many; CDR3 protein: CASSAQGAQPQHF; CDR3 DNA: TGTGCCAGTAGTGCGCAGGGGGCTCAGCCCCAGCATTTT
D gene: TRBD2; J gene: TRBJ2-2; V gene: TRBV6-1; clone size: .; CDR3 protein: CASREPGLANTGELFF; CDR3 DNA: TGTGCCAGCAGGGAACCGGGACTAGCTAACACCGGGGAGCTGTTTTTT
D gene: .; J gene: TRBJ2-2; V gene: TRBV19; clone size: few; CDR3 protein: CASSPYGNTGELFF; CDR3 DNA: TGTGCCAGTAGTCCCTATGGGAACACCGGGGAGCTGTTTTTT